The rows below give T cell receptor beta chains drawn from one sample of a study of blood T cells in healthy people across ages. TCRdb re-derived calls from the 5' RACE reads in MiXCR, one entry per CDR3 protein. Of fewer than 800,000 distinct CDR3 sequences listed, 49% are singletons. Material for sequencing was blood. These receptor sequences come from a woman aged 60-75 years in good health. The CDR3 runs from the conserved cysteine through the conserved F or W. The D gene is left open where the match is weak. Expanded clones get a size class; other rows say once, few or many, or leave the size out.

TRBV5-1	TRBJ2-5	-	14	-	TGCGCCAGCAGCTCTGGGCAGACCAACAATGAGCAGTACTTC	CASSSGQTNNEQYF
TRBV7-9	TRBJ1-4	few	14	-	TGTGCCAGCAGCCCATCCGCAACTAATGAAAAACTGTTTTTT	CASSPSATNEKLFF
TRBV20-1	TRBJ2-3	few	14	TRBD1	TGCAGTGCTAGAGTAGGGGGCTTCACAGATACGCAGTATTTT	CSARVGGFTDTQYF
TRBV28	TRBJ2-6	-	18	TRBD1	TGTGCCAGCAGCCCAACGGGACAGGGTGTGCTCGGGGCCAACGTCCTGACTTTC	CASSPTGQGVLGANVLTF
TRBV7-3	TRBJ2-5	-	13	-	TGTGCCACCGCAGGGAGGGGGTCAGAGACCCAGTACTTC	CATAGRGSETQYF
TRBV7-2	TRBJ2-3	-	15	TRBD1	TGTGCCAGCAGTCAGACAGGGGCTAGCACAGATACGCAGTATTTT	CASSQTGASTDTQYF
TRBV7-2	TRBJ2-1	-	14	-	TGTGCCAGCAGCTTAGAATACTCCTACAATGAGCAGTTCTTC	CASSLEYSYNEQFF
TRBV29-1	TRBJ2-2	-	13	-	TGCAGCGTTGAAAGAGAGAACACCGGGGAGCTGTTTTTT	CSVERENTGELFF
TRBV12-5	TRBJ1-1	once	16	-	TGTGCTAGTGGTTTGTTTGGTAGGGGAACTGGCACTGAAGCTTTCTTT	CASGLFGRGTGTEAFF
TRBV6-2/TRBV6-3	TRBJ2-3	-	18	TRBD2	TGTGCCAGCAGTTACTCGAGAAAACTAGCGGATTACACAGATACGCAGTATTTT	CASSYSRKLADYTDTQYF
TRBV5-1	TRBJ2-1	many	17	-	TGCGCCAGCAGCGCCTTTGGGGGGTCTAGGTCCTACAATGAGCAGTTCTTC	CASSAFGGSRSYNEQFF
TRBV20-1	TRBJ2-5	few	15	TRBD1	TGCAGTGCTAGAGATCCGAGGGGACAGGGGGAGACCCAGTACTTC	CSARDPRGQGETQYF
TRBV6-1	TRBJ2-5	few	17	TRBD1	TGTGCCAGCGAAATCCTGGGACAGGGGGCTCTGAGAGAGACCCAGTACTTC	CASEILGQGALRETQYF
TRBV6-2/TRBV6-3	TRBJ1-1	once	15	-	TGTGCCAGCAGTTACTCGCATGCGGGGAACACTGAAGCTTTCTTT	CASSYSHAGNTEAFF
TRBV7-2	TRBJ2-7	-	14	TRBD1	TGTGCCAGCACCCGACAGGGGGGACCCTACGAGCAGTACTTC	CASTRQGGPYEQYF
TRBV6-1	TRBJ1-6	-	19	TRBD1	TGTGCCAGCAGTGAATTAAGGAGGGGCAGGGGGCTTGGAAATTCACCCCTCCACTTT	CASSELRRGRGLGNSPLHF
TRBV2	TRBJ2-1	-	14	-	TGTGCCAGCAGTGACGGCAGCTCCTACAATGAGCAGTTCTTC	CASSDGSSYNEQFF
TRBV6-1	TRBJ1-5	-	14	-	TGTGCCAGCGGGACACCTTATAGCAATCAGCCCCAGCATTTT	CASGTPYSNQPQHF
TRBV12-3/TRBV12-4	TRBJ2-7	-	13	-	TGTGCCAGCAGTTTAATACAGCCCTACGAGCAGTACTTC	CASSLIQPYEQYF
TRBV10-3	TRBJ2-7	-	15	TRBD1	TGTGCCATCAAAGTCGGCTTTGACAGGGGGGACGAGCAGTACTTC	CAIKVGFDRGDEQYF
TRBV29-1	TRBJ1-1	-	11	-	TGCAGCGTTAACAAGAACACTGAAGCTTTCTTT	CSVNKNTEAFF
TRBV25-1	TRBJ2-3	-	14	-	TGTGCCAGCAGTTTCTCTAGCGACACAGATACGCAGTATTTT	CASSFSSDTDTQYF
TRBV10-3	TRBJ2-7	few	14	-	TGTGCCATCAGTGAAGCAGGGGACGCCTACGAGCAGTACTTC	CAISEAGDAYEQYF
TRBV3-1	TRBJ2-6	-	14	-	TGTGCCAGCAGCCAAGAATTTAGGGCCAACGTCCTGACTTTC	CASSQEFRANVLTF
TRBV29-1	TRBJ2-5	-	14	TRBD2	TGCAGCGCGGGGGCGAGACTAGCGTACAATGAGCAGTACTTC	CSAGARLAYNEQYF